These 13 T cell receptor beta chains came from one sample sequenced in a study of cytomegalovirus exposure and HLA in healthy donors. Primers: 60 Vbeta forward and 13 Jbeta reverse. Measured with immunoSEQ multiplex PCR; TCRdb has only the in-frame clones, and not every one. The data hold approximately 170,000 clones, with approximately 80% observed a single time. Material for sequencing was PBMCs. The receptor set was obtained from a female donor in good health and CMV-seronegative.

This rearrangement joins TRBV5-4 to TRBJ2-5; D possibly corresponds to TRBD2 (6 bases). The germline gives CDR1 SGHNT, CDR2 YYREEE (reference sequence). This CDR3 is built from 15 residues. Trimming removed 4 bases at V and 5 bases at J, with 18 bases between. This CDR3 reads CASSGGSSAIETQYF. DNA for the CDR3: TGTGCCAGCAGCGGTGGTTCTAGCGCGATTGAGACCCAGTACTTC.

The chain couples TRBV7-9 to TRBJ2-5; TRBD2 matches 9 bases. V was pared by 1 base and J by 4 bases, with 1 base of the junction left unmatched. Germline CDR1 is SEHNR and CDR2 is FQNEAQ (reference sequence). This CDR3 comprises 14 residues. The CDR3 spells CASSLGGGAETQYF. DNA of the CDR3: TGTGCCAGCAGCTTAGGCGGGGGGGCAGAGACCCAGTACTTC. Drawing the rest from reference TRBV7-9 and TRBJ2-5, the complete variable domain is DTGVSQNPRHKITKRGQNVTFRCDPISEHNRLYWYRQTLGQGPEFLTYFQNEAQLEKSRLLSDRFSAERPKGSFSTLEIQRTEQGDSAMYLCASSLGGGAETQYFGPGTRLLVL.

The chain uses TRBV9 and TRBJ2-1, with 11 bases lining up with TRBD2. This CDR3 contains 16 residues. Per germline, CDR1 SGDLS and CDR2 YYNGEE. V dropped 2 bases and J dropped 9; count of bases not matched to a gene: 10. CDR3 coding DNA: TGTGCCAGCAGCGTCTTGACTAGCGGGAAAGGAGTTGAGCAGTTCTTC. Its protein product is CASSVLTSGKGVEQFF. Based on the CDR3 plus reference TRBV9 and TRBJ2-1, the full variable domain is DSGVTQTPKHLITATGQRVTLRCSPRSGDLSVYWYQQSLDQGLQFLIQYYNGEERAKGNILERFSAQQFPDLHSELNLSSLELGDSALYFCASSVLTSGKGVEQFFGPGTRLTVL.

This clone has only a few counts. CDR3 loop: CASSQDRMRELFF. In DNA, the CDR3 is TGCGCCAGCAGCCAGGACAGGATGAGGGAGCTGTTTTTT. The rearrangement uses TRBV4-3 and TRBJ2-2, with TRBD1 identical over 7 bases. CDR3 length: 13 amino acids. Germline CDR1 LGHNA, CDR2 YSLEER. J lost 9 bases, V lost 3 bases, and 4 bases had no gene match.

The rearrangement joins TRBV23-1 to TRBJ2-1; 9 positions match TRBD1. TRBV23-1 is given ORF status, its function remaining uncertain. V was clipped by 0 bases and J by 10 bases; unmatched bases: 22. This CDR3 contains 20 residues. Here the CDR3 reads CASSQSADRGISLGGREQFF. DNA of the CDR3: TGCGCCAGCAGTCAATCGGCGGACAGGGGTATCTCCTTAGGCGGCCGGGAGCAGTTCTTC.

The chain employs TRBV11-3 and TRBJ2-1, with 7 bases fitting TRBD2. J was trimmed by 3 bases and V by 9 bases; bases with no gene match: 14. This CDR3 contains 16 residues. Germline V gene lookup returns CDR1 SGHNT and CDR2 YENEEA. CDR3 DNA: TGTGCCAGGAAAGGTAACGCGGGGGATCACTACAATGAGCAGTTCTTC. Its protein is CARKGNAGDHYNEQFF.

The J gene is TRBJ2-5, the V gene TRBV27, with 8 bases lining up with TRBD2. Germline lookup yields CDR1 MNHEY and CDR2 SMNVEV (reference sequence). V trimming: 3 bases; J trimming: 5 bases; junction bases outside the gene matches: 5. The CDR3 has 14 amino acids. The CDR3 spells CASSFHGRGETQYF. The CDR3 DNA is TGTGCCAGCAGTTTTCACGGGAGGGGGGAGACCCAGTACTTC.

V and J are TRBV6-5 and TRBJ1-2; 7 bases map to TRBD1. CDR3 length: 13 residues. Looked up from germline, CDR1 is MNHEY and CDR2 is SVGAGI. V was pared by 0 bases and J by 6 bases, with 1 base of the junction left unmatched. CDR3: CASSYSGGHGYTF. The CDR3 DNA sequence: TGTGCCAGCAGTTACTCAGGGGGCCATGGCTACACCTTC.

The chain carries TRBV6-6 and TRBJ2-1, with 13 positions matching TRBD2. Germline CDR1 MNHNY, CDR2 SVGAGI (reference sequence). CDR3 length: 16 residues. Trimming at V came to 2 bases and at J to 4 bases, leaving 2 bases not matched to a gene. In nucleotides, the CDR3 is TGTGCCAGCAGTTACCCGACTAGCGGGGGGTACAATGAGCAGTTCTTC. It translates to CASSYPTSGGYNEQFF.

This clone has a handful of counts. This sequence joins TRBV27 and TRBJ1-5, with D possibly TRBD1 on 5 matching bases. V was shortened by 7 bases and J by 0 bases, with 10 bases between the two germline ends. There are 14 residues in the CDR3. Germline CDR1 MNHEY, CDR2 SMNVEV (reference sequence). The CDR3 DNA is TGTGCCAGCAAAGCGGGGCATAGCAATCAGCCCCAGCATTTT. Protein: CASKAGHSNQPQHF.

J is TRBJ2-1 and V is TRBV19; D might be TRBD1 (5 bases). The CDR3 is 14 residues long. V gave up 6 bases and J gave up 5 bases, with 14 bases separating them. Germline loops: CDR1 LNHDA, CDR2 SQIVND (reference sequence). In DNA form, the CDR3 reads TGTGCCAGTAGCAGGGTTTTCAGCAACAATGAGCAGTTCTTC. It specifies CASSRVFSNNEQFF. Using reference TRBV19 and TRBJ2-1 for the parts outside the CDR3, the full variable domain is DGGITQSPKYLFRKEGQNVTLSCEQNLNHDAMYWYRQDPGQGLRLIYYSQIVNDFQKGDIAEGYSVSREKKESFPLTVTSAQKNPTAFYLCASSRVFSNNEQFFGPGTRLTVL.

This sequence joins TRBV27 and TRBJ1-6, with TRBD1 as a possible D gene (6 bases). The CDR3 contains 14 residues. CDR1 is MNHEY, CDR2 SMNVEV, per germline (reference sequence). V lost 8 bases, J lost 6 bases, and 14 bases lay in between. CDR3 coding DNA: TGTGCCAGCCCCACGAGGACAGCTAATTCACCCCTCCACTTT. Residues: CASPTRTANSPLHF.

This clone was observed a handful of times. The chain couples TRBV28 to TRBJ2-2, with 7 bases aligning to TRBD2. The CDR3 length is 14 residues. Germline V gene data show CDR1 as MDHEN and CDR2 as SYDVKM. V lost 5 bases and J lost 7; bases outside the gene matches: 7. The chain's CDR3 is CASSAGTNNGELFF. CDR3 bases: TGTGCCAGCAGTGCCGGGACTAATAACGGGGAGCTGTTTTTT.